One and the same sample provided the 17 T cell receptor beta chains below, sequenced in a study of T cells in localized non-small cell lung cancer. Assay used: immunoSEQ multiplex PCR; TCRdb lists only in-frame clones, some missing. The table records under 55,000 clones, roughly nine tenths of them present only once. The sample here was PBMCs, taken before any cancer treatment. The receptors stem from a woman aged 35 to 70 with stage II lung adenocarcinoma.

The rearrangement links TRBV5-1 to TRBJ1-1; TRBD1 might be the D (5 bases). The germline CDR1 and CDR2 sequences are SGHRS and YFSETQ. The CDR3 totals 15 residues. The V and J ends lost 4 bases and 2 bases respectively, with 15 bases between them. The CDR3 sequence is CASSRTGGDNTEAFF. The CDR3 coding sequence is TGCGCCAGCAGCCGGACTGGAGGGGACAACACTGAAGCTTTCTTT.

This chain joins TRBV5-4 and TRBJ2-7; D call uncertain. V was trimmed by 4 bases and J by 4 bases, leaving 9 bases between them. The CDR3 totals 12 residues. Germline loops: CDR1 SGHNT, CDR2 YYREEE (reference sequence). The CDR3 DNA reads as TGTGCCAGCAGCCCGACCGGATACGAGCAGTACTTC. As protein: CASSPTGYEQYF.

The rearrangement uses TRBV7-2 and TRBJ2-7; D remains unclear. V lost 5 bases and J lost 2, with 10 bases in between. Per the germline V gene, CDR1 is SGHTA and CDR2 is FQGNSA. This CDR3 spans 13 amino acids. CDR3 coding DNA: TGTGCCAGCAGCGGCTCAGGCACCTACGAGCAGTACTTC. Translation gives CASSGSGTYEQYF.

V gene TRBV7-8 combines with J gene TRBJ1-6; no clear D gene. Germline V gene sequence: CDR1 SGHVS, CDR2 FQNEAQ. The CDR3 totals 12 residues. Between the trimmed V and J ends, which lost 5 bases and 8 bases, there was a span of 7 bases. The CDR3 reads CASSRKHSPLHF. The CDR3 DNA is TGTGCCAGCAGCCGAAAGCATTCACCCCTCCACTTT.

To note about this clone: Other nucleotide sequences in the sample specify the same CDR3. The V gene is TRBV4-2, the J gene TRBJ1-4; a weak D match, TRBD1 (5 bases). This CDR3 contains 13 residues. Germline CDR1 is LGHNA and CDR2 is YNFKEQ. Trimming stripped 4 bases from V and 5 bases from J, with 8 bases between. The CDR3 protein is CASSRDLNEKLFF. DNA for the CDR3: TGTGCCAGCAGCCGGGACTTGAATGAAAAACTGTTTTTT.

The chain has TRBV2 and TRBJ2-7; 12 bases are shared with TRBD2. Losses at the gene ends were 6 bases for V and 4 bases for J; bases not matched to a gene: 16. Germline CDR1 reads SNHLY; CDR2 reads FYNNEI. CDR3 size: 18 residues. The CDR3 is CASRVYPGLAGGLYEQYF. The CDR3, as DNA: TGTGCCAGCAGAGTATATCCGGGACTAGCGGGCGGGTTGTACGAGCAGTACTTC.

The V and J genes are TRBV9 and TRBJ1-2; 7 nucleotides line up with TRBD1. Germline CDR1 SGDLS, CDR2 YYNGEE. This CDR3 has 15 residues. Trimming removed 4 bases from V and 2 bases from J; junction bases left unmatched: 8. The CDR3 sequence: CASSLKGAPNYGYTF. In nucleotides, the CDR3 is TGTGCCAGCAGCCTGAAGGGGGCTCCAAACTATGGCTACACCTTC.

The chain joins TRBV6-5 to TRBJ2-2; D is unclear. The CDR3 totals 16 residues. Germline-derived CDR1 and CDR2 are MNHEY and SVGAGI. V was pared by 0 bases and J by 3 bases, with 11 bases between. CDR3 region: CASSYSKFGDTGELFF. The CDR3 DNA sequence: TGTGCCAGCAGTTACTCCAAGTTTGGGGACACCGGGGAGCTGTTTTTT.

The chain recombines TRBV7-2 with TRBJ2-7, with 11 bases fitting TRBD2. The CDR3 spans 16 residues. Per the germline V gene, CDR1 is SGHTA and CDR2 is FQGNSA. After removal of 1 base from V and 4 bases from J, the junction contained 6 bases not matched to a gene. CDR3 in amino acids: CASSLDTSGRTYEQYF. The CDR3 DNA is TGTGCCAGCAGCTTAGATACTAGCGGGAGAACGTACGAGCAGTACTTC.

The rearrangement joins TRBV19 to TRBJ1-1; D remains unclear. V was clipped by 0 bases and J by 0 bases, with 8 bases between them. Germline V lookup: CDR1 LNHDA, CDR2 SQIVND (reference sequence). The CDR3 runs to 15 residues. The CDR3 spells CASSIDAGMNTEAFF. CDR3 nucleotide sequence: TGTGCCAGTAGTATAGACGCGGGGATGAACACTGAAGCTTTCTTT. Full variable domain (outside the CDR3, taken from reference TRBV19 and TRBJ1-1): DGGITQSPKYLFRKEGQNVTLSCEQNLNHDAMYWYRQDPGQGLRLIYYSQIVNDFQKGDIAEGYSVSREKKESFPLTVTSAQKNPTAFYLCASSIDAGMNTEAFFGQGTRLTVV.

The V and J genes are TRBV6-1 and TRBJ1-1; possibly TRBD1 for D (5 bases). Germline V lookup: CDR1 MNHNS, CDR2 SASEGT. The CDR3 sequence is 13 residues long. V was pared by 7 bases and J by 1 base, with 10 bases between. The CDR3 nucleotides are TGTGCCAGCACCAACGACAGGAACACTGAAGCTTTCTTT. It is translated as CASTNDRNTEAFF.

This clone appeared a single time. The chain employs TRBV19 and TRBJ2-1; the match to TRBD1 covers 11 bases. J was trimmed by 4 bases and V by 3 bases; bases with no gene match: 2. The CDR3 spans 15 residues. CDR1 is LNHDA, CDR2 SQIVND, per germline (reference sequence). The CDR3 loop is CASSIGTGGYNEQFF. CDR3 coding DNA: TGTGCCAGTAGTATCGGGACAGGGGGATACAATGAGCAGTTCTTC. The whole variable domain, remainder taken from reference TRBV19 and TRBJ2-1, is DGGITQSPKYLFRKEGQNVTLSCEQNLNHDAMYWYRQDPGQGLRLIYYSQIVNDFQKGDIAEGYSVSREKKESFPLTVTSAQKNPTAFYLCASSIGTGGYNEQFFGPGTRLTVL.

The genes are TRBV4-1 and TRBJ2-2; D possibly corresponds to TRBD2 (6 bases). The V end was cut by 1 base, the J end by 4 bases, with 10 bases between. CDR1 is MGHRA, CDR2 YSYEKL, per germline. This CDR3 spans 15 amino acids. CDR3 in amino acids: CASSQVPGGTGELFF. In DNA, the CDR3 is TGCGCCAGCAGCCAAGTACCCGGGGGCACCGGGGAGCTGTTTTTT.

This clone was observed a single time. The chain recombines TRBV7-5 with TRBJ1-1. TRBV7-5 is a known pseudogene. The CDR3 extends over 20 amino acids. The CDR3 loop is CVRSLGGGSPRGYLNTEAFF. The CDR3 DNA sequence: TGTGTCAGAAGCTTAGGGGGGGGTTCGCCTAGGGGATATCTGAACACTGAAGCTTTCTTT.

The chain has TRBV6-1 and TRBJ2-1, with a tentative D call TRBD2 (5 bases). The length of the CDR3 is 19 residues. V was trimmed by 4 bases and J by 0 bases, leaving 22 bases between them. Germline loops: CDR1 MNHNS, CDR2 SASEGT. The CDR3 bases are TGTGCCAGCAGTGGGAGCGGACGACGTCGTCAACGCTCCTACAATGAGCAGTTCTTC. Translation gives CASSGSGRRRQRSYNEQFF.

This chain links TRBV28 with TRBJ2-7; 12 positions match TRBD2. The V gene end was trimmed by 0 bases and the J gene end by 7 bases; junction bases not matched to a gene: 4. Germline V gene data show CDR1 as MDHEN and CDR2 as SYDVKM. This CDR3 contains 15 residues. This chain's CDR3 is CASSLWQTSGREQYF. CDR3 coding DNA: TGTGCCAGCAGTTTATGGCAGACTAGCGGGAGAGAGCAGTACTTC.

The V and J genes are TRBV18 and TRBJ1-3; no clear D. V gave up 1 base and J gave up 4 bases, with 11 bases separating them. This CDR3 is 15 amino acids long. Germline CDR1 KGHSH, CDR2 LQKENI. CDR3 DNA sequence: TGTGCCAGCTCACCACGATTTGTGTCGGGAAACACCATATATTTT. Translation: CASSPRFVSGNTIYF.